Reported below is one TCR beta chain. This receptor's antigen is unknown. Base qualities are missing; no much larger clone stands one base away. These data are taken from a study of radiotherapy plus CTLA-4 blockade in lung cancer (dated by TCRdb to the late 2010s). Concerning the study at large: Among enrolled patients, around 18% had an objective response and 31% reached disease control. The study at large found these results: Increased serum interferon-beta after radiation, together with early dynamic changes in blood T cell clones, were reported to be the strongest predictors of response. After treatment with radiotherapy and ipilimumab, TCR clones that originated in tumors expanded in peripheral blood.

The library came from the immunoSEQ multiplex PCR assay. Imported from immuneACCESS, the table was reduced by TCRdb to in-frame sequences with V and J called. These copies leave out some clones; in studies compared against another copy, an unresolved V gene accounts for under half, and the cause of the remainder is not known. This sample holds 100,000 or so clones; roughly 80% were observed only once. Clones ranked in the top ten supply under 30% of the sample. The germline V gene (reference sequence) yields GTSNPN for CDR1 and SVGIG for CDR2. Cut back by 7 bases and 8 bases, the V and J ends lie 18 bases apart. The CDR3 spans 13 residues, from the cysteine through the phenylalanine. Only CDR3 DNA remains: 39 bases, in frame from the first base. The study evaluated CTLA-4 blockade (ipilimumab) given together with focal radiation therapy in patients who had chemo-refractory metastatic non-small-cell lung cancer.

This receptor was taken from a human donor with non-small cell lung cancer that progressed on radiotherapy plus ipilimumab. The rearranged segments are TRBV30 and TRBJ2-1; TRBD2 could be the D gene, as 6 bases match. The input for sequencing was peripheral blood, taken from a patient treated with radiotherapy plus ipilimumab. CDR3 region: CASTVAGLDEQFF. The nucleotides are TGTGCCTCTACGGTGGCGGGGCTCGATGAGCAGTTCTTC.